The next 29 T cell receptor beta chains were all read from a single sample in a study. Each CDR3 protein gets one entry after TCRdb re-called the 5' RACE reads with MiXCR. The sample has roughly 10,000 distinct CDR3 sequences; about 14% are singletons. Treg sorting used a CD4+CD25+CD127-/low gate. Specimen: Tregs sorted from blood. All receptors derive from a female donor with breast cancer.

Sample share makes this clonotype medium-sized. CDR3 nucleotide sequence: TGCGCCAGTTCCTCTAGCGGGAGGAGCACAGATACGCAGTATTTT. Translation gives CASSSSGRSTDTQYF. The chain couples TRBV5-1 to TRBJ2-3; 11 nucleotides agree with TRBD2. Trimming removed 8 bases from V and 0 bases from J; junction bases left unmatched: 5. Germline V gene sequence: CDR1 SGHRS, CDR2 YFSETQ. CDR3 length: 15 residues.

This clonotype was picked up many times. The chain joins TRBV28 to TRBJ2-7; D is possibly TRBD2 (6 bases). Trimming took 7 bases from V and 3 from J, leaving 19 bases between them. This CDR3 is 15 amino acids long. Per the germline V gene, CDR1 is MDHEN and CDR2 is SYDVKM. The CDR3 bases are TGTGCCAGCACCGATGTCGCGGGACGCTTCTACGAGCAGTACTTC. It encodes CASTDVAGRFYEQYF.

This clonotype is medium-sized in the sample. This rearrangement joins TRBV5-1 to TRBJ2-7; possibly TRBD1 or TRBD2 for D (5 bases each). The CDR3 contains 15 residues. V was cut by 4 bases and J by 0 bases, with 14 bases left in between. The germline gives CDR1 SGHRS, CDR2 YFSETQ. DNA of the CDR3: TGCGCCAGCAGCCCCGGGGCAGGCAGCTCCTACGAGCAGTACTTC. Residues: CASSPGAGSSYEQYF.

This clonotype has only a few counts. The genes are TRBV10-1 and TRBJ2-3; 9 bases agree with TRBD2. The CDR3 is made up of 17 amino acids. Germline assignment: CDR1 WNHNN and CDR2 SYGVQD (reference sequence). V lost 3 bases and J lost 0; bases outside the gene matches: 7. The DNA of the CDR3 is TGCGCCAGCAGTGAACTGACTAGCGGACCTAGCACAGATACGCAGTATTTT. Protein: CASSELTSGPSTDTQYF.

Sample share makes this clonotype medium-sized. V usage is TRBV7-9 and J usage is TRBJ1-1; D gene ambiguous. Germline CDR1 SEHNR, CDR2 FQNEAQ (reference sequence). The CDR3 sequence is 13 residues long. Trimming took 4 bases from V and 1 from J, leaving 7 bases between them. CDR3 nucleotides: TGTGCCAGCAGCTCTCTCCAGAACACTGAAGCTTTCTTT. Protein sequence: CASSSLQNTEAFF.

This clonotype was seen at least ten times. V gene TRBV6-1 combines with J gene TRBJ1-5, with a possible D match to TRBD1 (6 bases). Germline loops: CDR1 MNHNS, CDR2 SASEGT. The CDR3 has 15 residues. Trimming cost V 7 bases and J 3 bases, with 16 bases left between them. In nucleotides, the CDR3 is TGTGCCAGCACCCTAGGGGGGGTTTCCAATCAGCCCCAGCATTTT. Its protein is CASTLGGVSNQPQHF.

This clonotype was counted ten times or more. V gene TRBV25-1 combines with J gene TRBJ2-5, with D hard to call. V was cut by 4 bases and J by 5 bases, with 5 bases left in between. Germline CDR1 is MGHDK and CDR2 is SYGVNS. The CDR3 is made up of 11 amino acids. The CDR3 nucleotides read TGTGCCAGCAGTGTAGGCGAGACCCAGTACTTC. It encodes CASSVGETQYF.

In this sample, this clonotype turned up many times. DNA for the CDR3: TGTGCCAGCAGCTTAACCCGACTGAACACCGGGGAGCTGTTTTTT. This translates into CASSLTRLNTGELFF. This chain connects TRBV7-8 to TRBJ2-2, with unresolved D. This CDR3 has 15 residues. Germline V gives CDR1 SGHVS, CDR2 FQNEAQ. V gave up 2 bases and J gave up 1 base, with 8 bases separating them.

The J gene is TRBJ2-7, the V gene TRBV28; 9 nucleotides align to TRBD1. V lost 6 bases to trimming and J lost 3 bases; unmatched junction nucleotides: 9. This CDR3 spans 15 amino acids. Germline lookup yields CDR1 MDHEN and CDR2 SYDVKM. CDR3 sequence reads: CASRKGQGKSYEQYF. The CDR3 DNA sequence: TGTGCCAGCAGGAAGGGACAGGGAAAAAGCTACGAGCAGTACTTC.

The CDR3 nucleotides read TGTGCCACTTCGAAGACTAGCGGGAGGGCCGAGGAGGCCCAGTACTTC. It specifies CATSKTSGRAEEAQYF. V gene TRBV7-6 combines with J gene TRBJ2-5, with 14 bases aligning to TRBD2. The V gene's germline CDR1 is SGHVS and CDR2 FNYEAQ. The CDR3 length is 16 residues. J lost 9 bases, V lost 10 bases, and 16 bases had no gene match.

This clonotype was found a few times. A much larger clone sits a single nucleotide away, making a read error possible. CDR3 in amino acids: CASNLRIGEQYF. The CDR3 DNA sequence: TGTGCCAGCAATTTAAGAATCGGTGAGCAGTACTTC. The chain combines TRBV12-3 or TRBV12-4 with TRBJ2-7, with D unclear. This CDR3 is built from 12 residues.

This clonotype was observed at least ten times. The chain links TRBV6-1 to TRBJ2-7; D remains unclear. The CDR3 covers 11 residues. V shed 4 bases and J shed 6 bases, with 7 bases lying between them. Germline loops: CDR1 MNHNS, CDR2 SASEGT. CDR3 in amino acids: CASSGPPEQYF. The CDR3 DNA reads TGTGCCAGCAGTGGCCCCCCCGAGCAGTACTTC.

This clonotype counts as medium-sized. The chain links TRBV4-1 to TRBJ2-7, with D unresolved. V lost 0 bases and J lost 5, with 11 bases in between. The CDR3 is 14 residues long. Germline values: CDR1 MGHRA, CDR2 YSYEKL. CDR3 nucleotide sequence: TGCGCCAGCAGCCAAGATTTTATGGGGAACGAGCAGTACTTC. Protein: CASSQDFMGNEQYF.

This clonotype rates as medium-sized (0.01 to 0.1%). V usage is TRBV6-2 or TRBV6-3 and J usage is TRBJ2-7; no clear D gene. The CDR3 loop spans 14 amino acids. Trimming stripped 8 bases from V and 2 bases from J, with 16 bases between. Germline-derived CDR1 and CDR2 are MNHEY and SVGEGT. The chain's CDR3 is CASEQPEGTYEQYF. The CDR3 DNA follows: TGTGCCAGCGAACAGCCGGAAGGAACCTACGAGCAGTACTTC.

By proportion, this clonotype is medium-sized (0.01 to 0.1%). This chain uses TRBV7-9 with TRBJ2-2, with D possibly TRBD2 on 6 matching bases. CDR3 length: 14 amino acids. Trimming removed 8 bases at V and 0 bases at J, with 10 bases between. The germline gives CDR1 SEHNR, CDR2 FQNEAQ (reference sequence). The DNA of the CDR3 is TGTGCCAGCCTCGGAGGGGCGAACACCGGGGAGCTGTTTTTT. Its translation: CASLGGANTGELFF. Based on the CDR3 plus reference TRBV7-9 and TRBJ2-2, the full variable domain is DTGVSQNPRHKITKRGQNVTFRCDPISEHNRLYWYRQTLGQGPEFLTYFQNEAQLEKSRLLSDRFSAERPKGSFSTLEIQRTEQGDSAMYLCASLGGANTGELFFGEGSRLTVL.

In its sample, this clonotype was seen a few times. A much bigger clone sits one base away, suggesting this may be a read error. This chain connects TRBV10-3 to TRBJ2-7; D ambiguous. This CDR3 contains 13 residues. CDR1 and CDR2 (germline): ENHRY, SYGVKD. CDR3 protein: CAITEEGNDEQYF. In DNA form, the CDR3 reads TGTGCCATCACTGAGGAAGGGAACGACGAGCAGTACTTC.

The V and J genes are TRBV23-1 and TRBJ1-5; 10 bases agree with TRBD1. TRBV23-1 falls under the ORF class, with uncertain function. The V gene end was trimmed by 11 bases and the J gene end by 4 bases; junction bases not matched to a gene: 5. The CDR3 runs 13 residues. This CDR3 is CAGGGQGNQPQHF. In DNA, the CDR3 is TGCGCCGGCGGGGGACAGGGGAATCAGCCCCAGCATTTT.

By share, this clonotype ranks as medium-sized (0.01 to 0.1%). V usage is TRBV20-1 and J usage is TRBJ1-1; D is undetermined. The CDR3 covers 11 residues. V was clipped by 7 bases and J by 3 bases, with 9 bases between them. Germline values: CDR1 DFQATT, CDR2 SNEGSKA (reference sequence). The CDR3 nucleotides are TGCAGTGTTCGGGCAGACACTGAAGCTTTCTTT. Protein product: CSVRADTEAFF.

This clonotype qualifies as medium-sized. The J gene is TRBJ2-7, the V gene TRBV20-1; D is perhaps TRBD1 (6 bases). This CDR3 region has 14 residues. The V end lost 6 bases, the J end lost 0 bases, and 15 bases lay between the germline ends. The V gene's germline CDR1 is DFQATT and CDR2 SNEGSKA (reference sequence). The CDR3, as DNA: TGCAGTGCCGATCCGGACAGCAGCTCCTACGAGCAGTACTTC. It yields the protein CSADPDSSSYEQYF.

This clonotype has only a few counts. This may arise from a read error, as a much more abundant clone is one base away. The CDR3: CAGSLRGDGGNEQFF. In DNA form, the CDR3 reads TGTGCCGGCAGCTTACGGGGGGACGGAGGGAATGAGCAGTTCTTC. J is TRBJ2-1 and V is TRBV6-2 or TRBV6-3; TRBD2 matches 7 bases. The CDR3 covers 15 residues. Germline V gene lookup returns CDR1 MNHEY and CDR2 SVGEGT.

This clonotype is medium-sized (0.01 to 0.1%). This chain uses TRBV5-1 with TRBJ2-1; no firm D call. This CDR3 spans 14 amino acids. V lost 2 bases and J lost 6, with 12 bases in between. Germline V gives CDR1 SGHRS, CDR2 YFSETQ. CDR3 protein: CASSFKATGNEQFF. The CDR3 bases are TGCGCCAGCAGCTTCAAGGCTACGGGCAATGAGCAGTTCTTC.

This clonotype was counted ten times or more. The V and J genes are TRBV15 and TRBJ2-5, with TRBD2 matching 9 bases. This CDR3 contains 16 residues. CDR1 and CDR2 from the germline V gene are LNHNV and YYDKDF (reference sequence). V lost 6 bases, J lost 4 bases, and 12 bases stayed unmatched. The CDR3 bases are TGTGCCACCAGAGACGGGGGGCTAGCGGGAACAGAGACCCAGTACTTC. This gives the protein CATRDGGLAGTETQYF.

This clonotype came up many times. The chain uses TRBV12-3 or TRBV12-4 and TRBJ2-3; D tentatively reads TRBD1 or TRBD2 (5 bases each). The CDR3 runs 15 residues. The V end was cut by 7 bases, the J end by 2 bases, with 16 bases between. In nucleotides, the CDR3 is TGTGCCAGCAAAGAAAGGGACGGACCCACAGATACGCAGTATTTT. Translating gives CASKERDGPTDTQYF.

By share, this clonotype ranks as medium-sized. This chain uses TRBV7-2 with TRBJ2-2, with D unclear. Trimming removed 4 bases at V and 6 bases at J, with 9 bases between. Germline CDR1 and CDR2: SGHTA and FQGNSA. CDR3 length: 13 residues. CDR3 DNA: TGTGCCAGCAGCTCCTATCTGGCCGGGGAGCTGTTTTTT. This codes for CASSSYLAGELFF.

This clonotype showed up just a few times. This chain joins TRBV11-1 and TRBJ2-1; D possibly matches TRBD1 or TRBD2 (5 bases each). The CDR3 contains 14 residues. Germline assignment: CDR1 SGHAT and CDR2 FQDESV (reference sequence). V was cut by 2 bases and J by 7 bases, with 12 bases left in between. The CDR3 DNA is TGTGCCAGCAGCTTATTGGGGGTGTGGAATGAGCAGTTCTTC. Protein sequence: CASSLLGVWNEQFF.

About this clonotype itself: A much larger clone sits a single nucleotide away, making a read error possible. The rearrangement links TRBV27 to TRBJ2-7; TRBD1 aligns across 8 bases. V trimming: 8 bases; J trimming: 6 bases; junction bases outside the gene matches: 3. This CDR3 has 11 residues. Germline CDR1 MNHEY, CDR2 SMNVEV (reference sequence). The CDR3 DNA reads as TGTGCCAGCGCGACAGGGGTCGAGCAGTACTTC. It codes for CASATGVEQYF.

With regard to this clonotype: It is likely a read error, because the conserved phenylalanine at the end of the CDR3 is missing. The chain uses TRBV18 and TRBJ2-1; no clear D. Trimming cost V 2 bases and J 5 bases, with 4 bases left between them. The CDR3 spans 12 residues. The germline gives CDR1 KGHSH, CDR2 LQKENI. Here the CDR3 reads CASSPNNNEQFV. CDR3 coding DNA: TGTGCCAGCTCACCAAATAACAATGAGCAGTTCGTC.

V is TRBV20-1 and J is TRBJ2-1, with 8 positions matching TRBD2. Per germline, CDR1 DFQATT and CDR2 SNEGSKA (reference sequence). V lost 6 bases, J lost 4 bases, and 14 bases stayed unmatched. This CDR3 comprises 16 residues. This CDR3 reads CSAPPRITGGYNEQFF. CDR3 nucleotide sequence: TGCAGTGCGCCTCCCCGTATTACGGGGGGGTACAATGAGCAGTTCTTC.

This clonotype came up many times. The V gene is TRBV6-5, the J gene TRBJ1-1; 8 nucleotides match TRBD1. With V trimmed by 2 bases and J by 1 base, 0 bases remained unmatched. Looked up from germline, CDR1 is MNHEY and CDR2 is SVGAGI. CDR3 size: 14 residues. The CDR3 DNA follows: TGTGCCAGCAGTTACGGGACAGGGAACACTGAAGCTTTCTTT. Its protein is CASSYGTGNTEAFF.